This T cell receptor beta chain was sequenced during a study of response to subunit inactivated influenza vaccine (dated by TCRdb to 2016 to 2018). About the investigation overall: Deep quantitative T cell receptor repertoire profiling was used in the study to track responses to a trivalent subunit inactivated influenza vaccine. Here is what the overall study found, with its caveats: The authors proposed that each seasonal influenza vaccination may bring in only a limited number of new T cells.

With respect to this clonotype: No antigen is known for it. No qualities accompany the bases; no much larger clone lies one base away.

V gives up 2 bases and J gives up 2 bases, and the segment between their germline ends measures 11 bases. CDR1 and CDR2, looked up from the germline V gene, are KGHSH and LQKENI. From its cysteine to its phenylalanine, the CDR3 spans 15 amino acids. The sequence is cut down to CDR3 DNA, 45 bases in frame from base 1. Library preparation used RT-PCR. Data came from an Illumina HiSeq 2500. TCRdb took the public reads, trimmed them with fastp at Q25, ran MiXCR for clone calling and kept in-frame beta chains. All rows with the same CDR3 protein become a single entry with the most common DNA and genes. The sample table shows hundreds of thousands of distinct CDR3 sequences, and more than 11% are seen once. Together, the top ten hold 6% to 8% of the sample.

Recombination linked TRBV18 to TRBJ2-3; the D gene remains uncertain. The material sequenced was PBMCs from blood, taken about 14 days before vaccination. This clonotype originated in a man between 50 and 59 years old who received an inactivated influenza vaccine. Donor details come from another sample of the same person, matched by shared clones. The DNA is TGTGCCAGCTCACCAGGGTCTCAAGACACAGATACGCAGTATTTT. This translates into CASSPGSQDTDTQYF.